The 14 T cell receptor beta chains below were found in one sample sequenced in a study of OX40 agonist ivuxolimab in advanced cancers. Profiled with immunoSEQ multiplex PCR; TCRdb holds only in-frame clones, not every one. In the table there are over 150,000 clones, 94% of which are singletons. The sequences come from CD4+ or CD8+ T cells sorted from blood, collected in a trial of the OX40 agonist ivuxolimab. Source of these receptors: an adult with an advanced solid tumor such as melanoma, head and neck, liver or kidney cancer.

This rearrangement joins TRBV6-5 to TRBJ1-4, with D perhaps TRBD1 (6 bases). Germline assignment: CDR1 MNHEY and CDR2 SVGAGI. This CDR3 is 15 amino acids long. Trimming left V 5 bases short and J 2 bases short, with 12 bases between. The CDR3 DNA reads as TGTGCCAGCAGTACGTCAGGGGCTACTAATGAAAAACTGTTTTTT. Its protein is CASSTSGATNEKLFF.

V gene TRBV9 combines with J gene TRBJ2-7, with 11 positions matching TRBD2. The germline V gene encodes CDR1 SGDLS and CDR2 YYNGEE. Unmatched junction bases numbered 10, after V lost 4 bases and J lost 7 bases. The CDR3 has 15 amino acids. The CDR3 is CASSLRLAGTGEQYF. The CDR3 DNA reads TGTGCCAGCAGCCTTAGACTAGCGGGGACGGGTGAGCAGTACTTC.

The chain is built from TRBV9 and TRBJ2-5; D is perhaps TRBD1 (6 bases). The CDR3 is 16 residues long. V shed 3 bases and J shed 5 bases, with 20 bases lying between them. Germline V gene data show CDR1 as SGDLS and CDR2 as YYNGEE. CDR3 sequence reads: CASSAGQRPVGETQYF. CDR3 nucleotide sequence: TGTGCCAGCAGCGCTGGACAGAGACCCGTTGGGGAGACCCAGTACTTC.

V is TRBV19 and J is TRBJ2-2; D remains ambiguous. Germline V gives CDR1 LNHDA, CDR2 SQIVND (reference sequence). V lost 4 bases and J 0 bases, leaving 9 bases between the germline ends. This CDR3 has 15 residues. The CDR3 loop is CASSKWASNTGELFF. CDR3 in DNA: TGTGCCAGTAGTAAGTGGGCGTCGAACACCGGGGAGCTGTTTTTT.

The chain combines TRBV29-1 with TRBJ2-2; the D is unclear. V lost 5 bases, J lost 5 bases, and 12 bases lay in between. This CDR3 is built from 13 residues. Germline V gene sequence: CDR1 SQVTM, CDR2 ANQGSEA. For the CDR3, the DNA is TGCAGCGTTCGCTCCTGGCGGACCGGGGAGCTGTTTTTT. It specifies CSVRSWRTGELFF.

Details on this clone: This specimen includes other DNA sequences encoding the same CDR3. J is TRBJ1-3 and V is TRBV19; TRBD1 might be the D (6 bases). V lost 6 bases, J lost 0 bases, and 12 bases lay in between. The CDR3 extends over 15 amino acids. Per the germline V gene, CDR1 is LNHDA and CDR2 is SQIVND (reference sequence). CDR3 DNA: TGTGCCAGTAGCACAGGACAGAGCTCTGGAAACACCATATATTTT. Protein product: CASSTGQSSGNTIYF.

V and J are TRBV5-4 and TRBJ2-6; D may be TRBD1 (6 bases). Germline V gene data show CDR1 as SGHNT and CDR2 as YYREEE (reference sequence). The CDR3 extends over 16 amino acids. V gave up 4 bases and J gave up 0 bases, with 11 bases separating them. For the CDR3, the DNA is TGTGCCAGCAGCCCGGGACATACCTCTGGGGCCAACGTCCTGACTTTC. Its protein is CASSPGHTSGANVLTF.

The CDR3 nucleotides read TGTGCCACCTTGGACTTTTCCACCAATGAGCAGTTCTTC. Amino acid sequence: CATLDFSTNEQFF. The chain has TRBV6-5 and TRBJ2-1; a weak D match, TRBD2 (5 bases). The CDR3 consists of 13 residues. Germline-derived CDR1 and CDR2 are MNHEY and SVGAGI. Between the trimmed V and J ends, which lost 10 bases and 6 bases, there was a span of 16 bases.

The rearrangement uses TRBV2 and TRBJ2-3; D gene uncertain. Germline V gene data show CDR1 as SNHLY and CDR2 as FYNNEI. The CDR3 runs to 11 residues. V lost 5 bases to trimming and J lost 5 bases, with 5 bases between them. CDR3 region: CASSWIDTQYF. As DNA, the CDR3 is TGTGCCAGCAGTTGGATAGATACGCAGTATTTT.

This rearrangement joins TRBV29-1 to TRBJ1-1, with D possibly matching TRBD1 (5 bases). Germline values: CDR1 SQVTM, CDR2 ANQGSEA. Trimming left V 4 bases short and J 4 bases short, with 16 bases between. The CDR3 loop spans 14 amino acids. For the CDR3, the DNA is TGCAGCGTTGCCGGGGGGGTAGGTACCACTGAAGCTTTCTTT. This encodes CSVAGGVGTTEAFF.

This rearrangement joins TRBV6-6 to TRBJ1-4; D remains unclear. Germline CDR1 reads MNHNY; CDR2 reads SVGAGI (reference sequence). The CDR3 is 12 amino acids. The V end was cut by 6 bases, the J end by 11 bases, with 13 bases between. In DNA, the CDR3 is TGTGCCAGCAGCCCGACCGGCGGGAAACTGTTTTTT. It is translated as CASSPTGGKLFF.

This clone was seen once. This rearrangement joins TRBV9 to TRBJ1-2, with 8 bases that match TRBD1. Trimming at V came to 4 bases and at J to 8 bases, leaving 7 bases not matched to a gene. In germline, CDR1 is SGDLS, CDR2 YYNGEE. The CDR3 contains 13 residues. The DNA for the CDR3 is TGTGCCAGCAGCACGGGACAGGCCTGGGGCTACACCTTC. Translation: CASSTGQAWGYTF.

This clone was found once. V usage is TRBV4-2 and J usage is TRBJ1-5, with D unclear. The CDR3 runs 15 residues. From germline, CDR1 is LGHNA and CDR2 YNFKEQ. Trimming removed 0 bases from V and 7 bases from J, with 13 bases in between. The CDR3 loop reads CASSQDRGADQPQHF. CDR3 bases: TGTGCCAGCAGCCAAGATCGAGGCGCCGACCAGCCCCAGCATTTT.

The J gene is TRBJ1-5, the V gene TRBV4-3, with 7 bases that match TRBD1. V was clipped by 6 bases and J by 8 bases; unmatched bases: 7. The germline CDR1 and CDR2 sequences are LGHNA and YSLEER. The CDR3 is made up of 13 amino acids. For the CDR3, the DNA is TGCGCCAGCAGTCAAATCACAGGGGAGCCCCAGCATTTT. It translates to CASSQITGEPQHF.